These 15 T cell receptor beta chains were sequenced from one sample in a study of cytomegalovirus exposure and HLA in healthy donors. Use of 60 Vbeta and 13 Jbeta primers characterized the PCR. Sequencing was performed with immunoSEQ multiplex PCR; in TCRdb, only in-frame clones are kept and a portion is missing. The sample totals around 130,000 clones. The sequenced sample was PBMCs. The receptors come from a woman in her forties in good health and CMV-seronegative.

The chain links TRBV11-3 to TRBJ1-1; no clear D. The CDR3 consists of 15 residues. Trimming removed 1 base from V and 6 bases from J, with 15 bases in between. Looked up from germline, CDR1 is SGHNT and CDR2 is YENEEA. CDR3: CASSLGAAGKAEAFF. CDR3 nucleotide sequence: TGTGCCAGCAGCTTAGGGGCGGCGGGGAAGGCTGAAGCTTTCTTT.

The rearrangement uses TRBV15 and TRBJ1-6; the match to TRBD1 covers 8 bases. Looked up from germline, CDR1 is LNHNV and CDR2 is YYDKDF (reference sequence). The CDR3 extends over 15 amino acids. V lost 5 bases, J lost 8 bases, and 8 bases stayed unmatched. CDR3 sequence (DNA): TGTGCCACCAGCGAGCGGACAGGGCAGGATTCACCCCTCCACTTT. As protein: CATSERTGQDSPLHF.

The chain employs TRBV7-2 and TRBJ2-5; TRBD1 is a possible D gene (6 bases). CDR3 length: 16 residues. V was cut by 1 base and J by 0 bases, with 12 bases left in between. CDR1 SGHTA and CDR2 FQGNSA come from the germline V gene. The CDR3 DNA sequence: TGTGCCAGCAGCTTAGGTAGAGGGGGTTACCAAGAGACCCAGTACTTC. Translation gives CASSLGRGGYQETQYF.

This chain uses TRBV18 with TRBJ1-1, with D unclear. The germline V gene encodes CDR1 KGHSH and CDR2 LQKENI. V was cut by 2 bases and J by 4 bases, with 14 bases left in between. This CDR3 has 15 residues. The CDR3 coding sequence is TGTGCCAGCTCACCAATACCGCCGGGGAGCACTGAAGCTTTCTTT. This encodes CASSPIPPGSTEAFF.

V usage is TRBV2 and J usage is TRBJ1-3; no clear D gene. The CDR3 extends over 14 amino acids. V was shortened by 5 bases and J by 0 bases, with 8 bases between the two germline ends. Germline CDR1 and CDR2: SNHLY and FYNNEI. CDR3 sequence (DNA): TGTGCCAGCAGTATTACTGCCTCTGGAAACACCATATATTTT. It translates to CASSITASGNTIYF.

CDR3 sequence reads: CATKGSGPTYEQYV. CDR3 bases: TGTGCCACCAAGGGTAGCGGACCCACCTACGAGCAGTACGTC. The V gene is TRBV10-3, the J gene TRBJ2-7; TRBD2 is a possible D gene (6 bases). Germline V CDR1 and CDR2: ENHRY, SYGVKD. The CDR3 is 14 amino acids. V was cut by 10 bases and J by 2 bases, with 18 bases left in between.

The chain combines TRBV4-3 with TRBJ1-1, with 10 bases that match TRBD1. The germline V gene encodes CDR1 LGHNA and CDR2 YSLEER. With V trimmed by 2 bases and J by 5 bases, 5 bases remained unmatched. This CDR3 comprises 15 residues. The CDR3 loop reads CASSQPGQGQTEAFF. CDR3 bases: TGCGCCAGCAGCCAACCGGGACAGGGGCAGACTGAAGCTTTCTTT.

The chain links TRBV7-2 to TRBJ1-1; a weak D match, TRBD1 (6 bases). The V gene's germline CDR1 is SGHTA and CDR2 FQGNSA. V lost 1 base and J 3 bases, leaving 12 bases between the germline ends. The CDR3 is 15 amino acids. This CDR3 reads CASSLEGRGYTEAFF. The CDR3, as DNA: TGTGCCAGCAGCTTAGAGGGCAGGGGTTACACTGAAGCTTTCTTT.

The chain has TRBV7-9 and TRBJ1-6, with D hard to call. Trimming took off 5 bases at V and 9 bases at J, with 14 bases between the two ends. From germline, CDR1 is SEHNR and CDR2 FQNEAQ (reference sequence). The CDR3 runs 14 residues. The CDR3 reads CASSGFSLGSPLHF. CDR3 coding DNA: TGTGCCAGCAGCGGATTTTCTCTAGGTTCACCCCTCCACTTT.

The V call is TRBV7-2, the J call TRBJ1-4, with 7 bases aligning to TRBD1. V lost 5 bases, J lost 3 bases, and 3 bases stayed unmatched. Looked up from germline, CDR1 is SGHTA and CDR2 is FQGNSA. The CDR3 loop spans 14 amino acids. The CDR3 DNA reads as TGTGCCAGCAGCCGGACAGGTCCTAATGAAAAACTGTTTTTT. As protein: CASSRTGPNEKLFF.

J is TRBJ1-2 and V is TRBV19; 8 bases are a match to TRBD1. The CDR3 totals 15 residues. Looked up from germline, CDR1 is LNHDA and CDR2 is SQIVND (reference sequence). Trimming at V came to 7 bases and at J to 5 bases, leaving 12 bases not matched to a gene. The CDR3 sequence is CASKDRATDLYGYTF. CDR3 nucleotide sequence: TGTGCCAGTAAGGACAGGGCCACAGACCTATATGGCTACACCTTC.

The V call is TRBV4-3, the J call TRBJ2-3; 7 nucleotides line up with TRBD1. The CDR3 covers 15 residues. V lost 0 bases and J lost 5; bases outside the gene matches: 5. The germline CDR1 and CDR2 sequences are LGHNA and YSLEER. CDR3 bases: TGCGCCAGCAGCCAAGAGTACAGGGGTGGAGATACGCAGTATTTT. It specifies CASSQEYRGGDTQYF.

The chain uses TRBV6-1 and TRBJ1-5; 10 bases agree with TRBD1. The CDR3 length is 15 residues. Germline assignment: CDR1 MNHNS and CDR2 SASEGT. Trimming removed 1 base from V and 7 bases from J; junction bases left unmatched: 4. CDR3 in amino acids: CASSEGDRGWQPQHF. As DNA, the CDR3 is TGTGCCAGCAGTGAAGGGGACAGGGGCTGGCAGCCCCAGCATTTT.

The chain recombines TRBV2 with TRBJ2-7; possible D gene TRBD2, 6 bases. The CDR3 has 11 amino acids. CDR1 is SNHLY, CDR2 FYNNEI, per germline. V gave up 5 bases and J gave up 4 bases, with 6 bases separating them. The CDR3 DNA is TGTGCCAGCAGTAGCGGGTACGAGCAGTACTTC. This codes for CASSSGYEQYF.

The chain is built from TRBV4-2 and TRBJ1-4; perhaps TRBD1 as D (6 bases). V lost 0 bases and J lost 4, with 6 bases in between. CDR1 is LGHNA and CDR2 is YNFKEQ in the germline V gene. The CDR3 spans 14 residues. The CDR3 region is CASSQDRGNEKLFF. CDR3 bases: TGTGCCAGCAGCCAAGACAGGGGTAATGAAAAACTGTTTTTT.